Each of the 5 T cell receptor beta chains below was sequenced from the same sample in a study of multiple sclerosis patients with progressive multifocal leukoencephalopathy. TCRdb's table, derived via immunoSEQ multiplex PCR, lists solely in-frame clones and lacks some. The sample includes under 35,000 clones, 80% to 95% seen only once; the top ten take 1.9%. The time point here: before natalizumab initiation. The sequencing sample was made of PBMCs. These receptors originate from a man aged 30 to 39 with multiple sclerosis.

The J gene is TRBJ1-4, the V gene TRBV5-5; 9 nucleotides align to TRBD1. V lost 2 bases and J lost 7; bases outside the gene matches: 6. The CDR3 runs to 15 residues. The germline gives CDR1 SGHKS, CDR2 YYEKEE (reference sequence). CDR3 in amino acids: CASSLPGTGREKLFF. CDR3 sequence (DNA): TGTGCCAGCAGCTTACCCGGGACAGGGCGTGAAAAACTGTTTTTT. Combining the CDR3 with reference TRBV5-5 and TRBJ1-4 gives the whole variable domain DAGVTQSPTHLIKTRGQQVTLRCSPISGHKSVSWYQQVLGQGPQFIFQYYEKEERGRGNFPDRFSARQFPNYSSELNVNALLLGDSALYLCASSLPGTGREKLFFGSGTQLSVL.

The V call is TRBV30, the J call TRBJ2-4; TRBD1 aligns across 7 bases. V lost 2 bases to trimming and J lost 2 bases; unmatched junction nucleotides: 9. CDR1 and CDR2 (germline): GTSNPN, SVGIG (reference sequence). This CDR3 contains 16 residues. The DNA of the CDR3 is TGTGCCTGGAGTATCAGGGGGACCGGGACCAAAAACATTCAGTACTTC. This translates into CAWSIRGTGTKNIQYF.

V is TRBV5-4 and J is TRBJ2-5; D gene uncertain. V gave up 0 bases and J gave up 2 bases, with 2 bases separating them. Germline V CDR1 and CDR2: SGHNT, YYREEE (reference sequence). The CDR3 covers 12 residues. The CDR3 coding sequence is TGTGCCAGCAGCTTGGCGCAAGAGACCCAGTACTTC. This gives the protein CASSLAQETQYF.

The rearrangement uses TRBV6-5 and TRBJ2-4, with 13 bases identical to TRBD2. Trimming cost V 2 bases and J 7 bases; bases outside gene matches: 2. Germline lookup yields CDR1 MNHEY and CDR2 SVGAGI. The CDR3 length is 15 residues. CDR3 amino acids: CASSYTGLAGNIQYF. In DNA form, the CDR3 reads TGTGCCAGCAGTTACACGGGACTAGCGGGGAACATTCAGTACTTC.

Regarding this clone: A junction boundary mismatches the germline segment, possibly from a read error. The V and J genes are TRBV5-4 and TRBJ2-2, with a tentative D call TRBD2 (5 bases). Germline V gene sequence: CDR1 SGHNT, CDR2 YYREEE (reference sequence). The CDR3 loop spans 19 amino acids. The CDR3 loop is CASSQDRLRITTNTGELSF. The CDR3 nucleotides are TGTGCCAGCAGCCAGGACCGGCTTCGGATTACAACGAACACCGGGGAGCTGTCTTTT.